The present T cell receptor (beta chain) was sequenced within a study of T cells in Graves' hyperthyroidism and ophthalmopathy. The CDR3 runs to 16 residues. V lost 3 bases and J 3 bases, leaving 15 bases between the germline ends. CDR1 and CDR2 (germline): LNHNV, YYDKDF (reference sequence). This clonotype occurred many times. RNA transcripts served as the template for amplifying TCR beta CDR3 regions. Using the HTBI primer set, a first-round RT-PCR was run on the TCR CDR3. TCRdb passed the multiplex PCR reads through MiXCR, listing each CDR3 protein once. Here the sample spans almost 350,000 distinct CDR3 sequences, less than 20% being singletons.

The chain joins TRBV15 to TRBJ1-3, with D possibly TRBD1 on 5 matching bases. This receptor was taken from a woman in her thirties or forties with Graves' ophthalmopathy. The sequencing input was blood. The CDR3 nucleotides read TGTGCCACCAGCAGGGAACCGCTGACAGTTGGAAACACCATATATTTT. Amino acid sequence: CATSREPLTVGNTIYF.